This record looks at one T cell receptor (beta chain) sequence and its context. Method: immunoSEQ multiplex PCR; TCRdb's copy keeps in-frame clones and lacks some. The table has roughly 560,000 clones, approximately 80% seen once. The data stem from a study of shared T cell receptors in the human thymus. CDR1 SGHTA and CDR2 FQGNSA come from the germline V gene. The CDR3 contains 18 residues. V lost 6 bases, J lost 3 bases, and 10 bases stayed unmatched. These sequences were also reported in another study, on human thymus T cells. That study reports: The thymus tissue came from resections taken during corrective heart surgery. Gene usage (both V and J) appeared biased in thymic and blood repertoires. Related work found strong thymic repertoire overlap between unrelated individuals.

The V and J genes are TRBV7-2 and TRBJ2-2; TRBD2 agrees at 13 bases. The sequencing input was thymocytes. This receptor was identified in a boy under two years old with a congenital heart defect. The CDR3 here is CASSSRTSGRSDTGELFF. CDR3 nucleotide sequence: TGTGCCAGCAGTTCCCGGACTAGCGGGAGATCGGACACCGGGGAGCTGTTTTTT.